This T cell receptor beta chain is drawn from a study of blood T cell repertoires in COVID-19. Repertoires were generated with immunoSEQ multiplex PCR, while TCRdb's copy carries only in-frame clones and drops some. This table has hundreds of thousands of clones, around 90% appearing once. Across 24 US areas, participants ranged in age from roughly 18 to 95 years. Cohort assignment relied on participant-reported clinical history. The receptor comes from a woman in her forties with acute COVID-19. The sample was PBMCs or T cells enriched from blood (not recorded which).

The CDR3 coding sequence is TGTGCCAGTAGTATAATAGGGGTCGGAGGGGACCTAAACACTGAAGCTTTCTTT. This encodes CASSIIGVGGDLNTEAFF. This rearrangement joins TRBV19 to TRBJ1-1, with a weak D call TRBD1 (5 bases). Per the germline V gene, CDR1 is LNHDA and CDR2 is SQIVND (reference sequence). Between the trimmed V and J ends, which lost 2 bases and 2 bases, there was a span of 21 bases. CDR3 length: 18 amino acids. The full variable domain, its missing parts supplied by reference TRBV19 and TRBJ1-1, is DGGITQSPKYLFRKEGQNVTLSCEQNLNHDAMYWYRQDPGQGLRLIYYSQIVNDFQKGDIAEGYSVSREKKESFPLTVTSAQKNPTAFYLCASSIIGVGGDLNTEAFFGQGTRLTVV.